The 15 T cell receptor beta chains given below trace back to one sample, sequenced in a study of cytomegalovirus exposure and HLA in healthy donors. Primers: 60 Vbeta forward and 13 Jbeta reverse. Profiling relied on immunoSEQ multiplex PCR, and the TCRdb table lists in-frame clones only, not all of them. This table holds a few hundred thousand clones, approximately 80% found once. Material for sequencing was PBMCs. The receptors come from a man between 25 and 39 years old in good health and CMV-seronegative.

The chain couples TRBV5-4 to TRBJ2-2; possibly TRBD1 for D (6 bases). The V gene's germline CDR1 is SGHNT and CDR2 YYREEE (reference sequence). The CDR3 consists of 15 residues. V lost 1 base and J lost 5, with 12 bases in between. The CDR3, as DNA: TGTGCCAGCAGCTTGAGGGGGACCCTAACCGGGGAGCTGTTTTTT. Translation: CASSLRGTLTGELFF. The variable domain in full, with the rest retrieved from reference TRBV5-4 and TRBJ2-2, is ETGVTQSPTHLIKTRGQQVTLRCSSQSGHNTVSWYQQALGQGPQFIFQYYREEENGRGNFPPRFSGLQFPNYSSELNVNALELDDSALYLCASSLRGTLTGELFFGEGSRLTVL.

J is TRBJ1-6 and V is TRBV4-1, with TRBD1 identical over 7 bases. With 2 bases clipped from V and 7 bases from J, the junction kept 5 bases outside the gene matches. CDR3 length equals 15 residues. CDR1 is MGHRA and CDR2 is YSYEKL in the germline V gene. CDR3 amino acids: CASSQTGTVNSPLHF. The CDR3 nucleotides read TGCGCCAGCAGCCAAACTGGGACAGTGAATTCACCCCTCCACTTT.

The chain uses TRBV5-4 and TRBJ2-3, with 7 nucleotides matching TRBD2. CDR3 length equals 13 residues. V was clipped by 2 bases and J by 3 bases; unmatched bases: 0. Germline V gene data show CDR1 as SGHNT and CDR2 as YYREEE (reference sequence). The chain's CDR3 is CASSLLATDTQYF. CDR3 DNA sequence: TGTGCCAGCAGCTTACTAGCGACAGATACGCAGTATTTT.

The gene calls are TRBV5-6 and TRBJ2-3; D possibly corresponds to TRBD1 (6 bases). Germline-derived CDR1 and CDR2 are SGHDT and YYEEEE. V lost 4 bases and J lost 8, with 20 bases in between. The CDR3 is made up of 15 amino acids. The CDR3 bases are TGTGCCAGCAGCCTGACGTGGGGGCTATCCGTTACGCAGTATTTT. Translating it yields CASSLTWGLSVTQYF.

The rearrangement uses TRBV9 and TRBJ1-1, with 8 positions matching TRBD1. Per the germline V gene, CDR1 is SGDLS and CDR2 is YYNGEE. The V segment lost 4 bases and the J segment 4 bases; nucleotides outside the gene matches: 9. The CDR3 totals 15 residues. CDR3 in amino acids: CASSPKTGEGTEAFF. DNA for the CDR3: TGTGCCAGCAGCCCCAAGACAGGGGAAGGCACTGAAGCTTTCTTT.

The CDR3, as DNA: TGTGCCAGCAGTTTAGGTACTAGCGGGGGGGCACTAGAGCAGTTCTTC. Amino acid sequence: CASSLGTSGGALEQFF. The V call is TRBV27, the J call TRBJ2-1, with TRBD2 matching over 13 bases. This CDR3 has 16 residues. Per the germline V gene, CDR1 is MNHEY and CDR2 is SMNVEV (reference sequence). With V trimmed by 2 bases and J by 10 bases, 8 bases remained unmatched.

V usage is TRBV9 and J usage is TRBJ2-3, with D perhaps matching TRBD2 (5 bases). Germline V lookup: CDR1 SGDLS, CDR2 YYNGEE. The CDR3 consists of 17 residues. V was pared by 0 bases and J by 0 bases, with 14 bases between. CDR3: CASSVAASRTSTDTQYF. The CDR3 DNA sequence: TGTGCCAGCAGCGTAGCGGCTAGCAGAACTAGCACAGATACGCAGTATTTT.

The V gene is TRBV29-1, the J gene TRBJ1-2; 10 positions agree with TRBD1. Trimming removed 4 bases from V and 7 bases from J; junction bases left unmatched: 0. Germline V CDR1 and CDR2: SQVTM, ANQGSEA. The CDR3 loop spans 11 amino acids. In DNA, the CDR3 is TGCAGCGTTGGGACAGGGGGTGGCTACACCTTC. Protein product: CSVGTGGGYTF.

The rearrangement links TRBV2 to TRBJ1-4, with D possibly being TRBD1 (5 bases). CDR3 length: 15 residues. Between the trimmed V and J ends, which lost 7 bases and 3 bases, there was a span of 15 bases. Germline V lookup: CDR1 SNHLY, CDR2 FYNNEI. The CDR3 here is CASTSDRGSNEKLFF. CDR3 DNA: TGTGCCAGCACCAGCGACAGAGGATCTAATGAAAAACTGTTTTTT.

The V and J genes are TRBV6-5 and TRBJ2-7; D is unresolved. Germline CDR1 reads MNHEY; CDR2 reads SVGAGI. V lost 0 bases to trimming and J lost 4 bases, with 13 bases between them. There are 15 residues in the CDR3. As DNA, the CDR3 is TGTGCCAGCAGTTACTCGAAACAGCCTGTATACGAGCAGTACTTC. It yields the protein CASSYSKQPVYEQYF.

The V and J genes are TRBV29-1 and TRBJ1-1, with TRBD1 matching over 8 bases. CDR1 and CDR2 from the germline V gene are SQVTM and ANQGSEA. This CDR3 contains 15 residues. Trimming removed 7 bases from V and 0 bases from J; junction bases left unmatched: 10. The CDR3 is CSAATGGTVNTEAFF. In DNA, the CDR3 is TGCAGCGCCGCCACAGGGGGTACTGTGAACACTGAAGCTTTCTTT.

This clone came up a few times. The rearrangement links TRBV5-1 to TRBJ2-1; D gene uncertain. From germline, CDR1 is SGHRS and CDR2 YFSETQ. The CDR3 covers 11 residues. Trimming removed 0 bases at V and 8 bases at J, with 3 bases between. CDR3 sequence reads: CASSLDYEQFF. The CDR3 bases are TGCGCCAGCAGCTTGGACTATGAGCAGTTCTTC.

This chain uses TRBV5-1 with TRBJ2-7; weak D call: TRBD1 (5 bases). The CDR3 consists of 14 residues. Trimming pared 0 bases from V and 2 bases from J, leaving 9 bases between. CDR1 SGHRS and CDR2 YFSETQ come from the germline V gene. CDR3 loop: CASSLGGATYEQYF. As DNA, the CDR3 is TGCGCCAGCAGCTTGGGGGGCGCCACCTACGAGCAGTACTTC.

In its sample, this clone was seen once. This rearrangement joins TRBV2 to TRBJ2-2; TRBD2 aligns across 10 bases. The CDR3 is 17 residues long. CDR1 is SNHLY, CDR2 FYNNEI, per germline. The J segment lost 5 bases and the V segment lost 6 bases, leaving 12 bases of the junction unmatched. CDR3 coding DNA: TGTGCCAGCAGGGCAGATAGCGGGGGGTTTCGGACCGGGGAGCTGTTTTTT. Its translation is CASRADSGGFRTGELFF.

CDR3 region: CASSPGGAGNEQFF. The CDR3, as DNA: TGCGCCAGCAGCCCCGGGGGGGCCGGAAATGAGCAGTTCTTC. The chain has TRBV5-1 and TRBJ2-1, with TRBD2 matching 8 bases. The length of the CDR3 is 14 residues. Germline-derived CDR1 and CDR2 are SGHRS and YFSETQ. The V segment lost 4 bases and the J segment 7 bases; nucleotides outside the gene matches: 7.